This paragraph reports one T cell receptor beta chain. The sample comes from a study of blood T cell repertoires in COVID-19. Across the study: Samples of COVID-19 (acute and convalescent) were obtained from the United States, Italy and Spain.

Authors' data handling: Reference gene primer amplification gave nucleated cell count estimates. The assay was immunoSEQ multiplex PCR, and TCRdb's table has in-frame clones only and misses some. Clonal size and the V and J genes are those of that table, whereas D and trimming came from the DNA. Here the sample spans 350,000 to 400,000 clones, approximately 90% being singletons. Adults between about 18 and 95 years of age took part from 24 US areas. The CDR3 runs to 13 residues. V was trimmed by 5 bases and J by 1 base, leaving 8 bases between them. Germline loops: CDR1 LNHDA, CDR2 SQIVND (reference sequence).

The sequence derives from a man younger than 30 who had recovered from COVID-19. Sequences were obtained from PBMCs or T cells enriched from blood (not recorded which). This rearrangement joins TRBV19 to TRBJ2-5; possible D gene TRBD1, 6 bases. Here the CDR3 DNA reads TGTGCCAGTAGTGCACAGGGCCAAGAGACCCAGTACTTC. Protein sequence: CASSAQGQETQYF.